This T cell receptor (beta chain) emerged from a study of OX40 agonist ivuxolimab in advanced cancers. Study at large: Patients were treated with ivuxolimab, an agonistic anti-OX40 (CD134) antibody. The eligibility criteria allowed prior anti-PD-1, anti-PD-L1 or anti-CTLA-4 therapy, and around 38% had some.

There are 15 residues in the CDR3. Per the germline V gene, CDR1 is SQVTM and CDR2 is ANQGSEA. V shed 2 bases, J shed 4 bases, and the junction held 8 bases outside the gene matches. Data came from immunoSEQ multiplex PCR; TCRdb stores just in-frame clones and leaves some out. The profile shows about 20,000 clones, roughly 78% of them singletons. This TCR was sampled from an adult with an advanced solid tumor such as melanoma, head and neck, liver or kidney cancer. V usage is TRBV29-1 and J usage is TRBJ2-1, with 7 bases that match TRBD1. Material: CD4+ or CD8+ T cells sorted from blood, obtained in a trial of the OX40 agonist ivuxolimab. The CDR3 reads CSVESFADRYNEQFF. In nucleotides, the CDR3 is TGCAGCGTTGAATCGTTTGCGGACAGGTACAATGAGCAGTTCTTC.